This TCR beta chain was found in a study of PD-1 blockade in classical Hodgkin lymphoma. Study overall: Patients in the cohort were put on intravenous nivolumab, 3 mg/kg every 2 weeks.

Generated by immunoSEQ multiplex PCR, the TCRdb table keeps only in-frame clones and is missing some. The sample has around 13,000 clones, around four fifths seen once. After autologous stem cell transplantation all patients relapsed, and prior brentuximab vedotin exposure differed between cohorts. Turning to this clone: What it binds is not known.

Whole-study results and caveats: Unlike CD8+ TCR diversity, which did not rise significantly by C4D1, CD4+ TCR diversity did. Newly diagnosed and completely responding patients shared comparable baseline diversity. It was reported that newly diagnosed patients had less baseline TCR diversity than healthy donors.

The origin of this receptor is a human donor with classical Hodgkin lymphoma. The specimen was peripheral blood mononuclear cells (PBMCs), collected at baseline.

CDR3 DNA sequence: TGTGCCAGCAGCAGCAATGGGGCAGATACGCAGTATTTT. Its protein is CASSSNGADTQYF. This chain links TRBV7-6 with TRBJ2-3; D not resolved. Trimming stripped 5 bases from V and 4 bases from J, with 10 bases between. The V gene's germline CDR1 is SGHVS and CDR2 FNYEAQ. The CDR3 covers 13 residues.